The 2 T cell receptor beta chains in this list originate from one sample, sequenced in a study of graft-versus-host responses after intestinal transplantation. Clones were read by immunoSEQ multiplex PCR, and TCRdb kept only the in-frame ones, dropping some. Of 85,000 to 90,000 clones detected, around 93% appear once; the ten largest clones hold approximately 0.32%. These TCRs are of unknown antigen specificity. Sequencing was performed on unstimulated CD4+ T cells sorted from spleen or lymph node cells, taken before transplant. The source is a human donor who was the organ donor for an intestinal transplant.

A remark on this clone: The junction and the germline gene differ at one end; a read error may be behind it. The rearrangement uses TRBV7-9 and TRBJ1-6; tentative D call: TRBD1 (5 bases). From germline, CDR1 is SEHNR and CDR2 FQNEAQ (reference sequence). CDR3 length: 15 amino acids. CDR3 coding DNA: TGTGCCAGCAGCCCCCAGGGAACGTATAATCCACCCCTCCACTTT. It is translated as CASSPQGTYNPPLHF.

The chain employs TRBV5-4 and TRBJ2-7, with D possibly TRBD2 on 6 matching bases. Between the trimmed V and J ends, which lost 1 base and 4 bases, there was a span of 15 bases. Germline loops: CDR1 SGHNT, CDR2 YYREEE (reference sequence). This CDR3 region has 15 residues. The CDR3 reads CASSLLAAGRYEQYF. As DNA, the CDR3 is TGTGCCAGCAGCTTGTTGGCGGCAGGGAGGTACGAGCAGTACTTC.